Listed below are T cell receptor beta chains from one sample, sequenced in a study of cytomegalovirus exposure and HLA in healthy donors. The table came from immunoSEQ multiplex PCR; TCRdb's copy has only in-frame clones and leaves some out. The table shows 210,000 or so clones, with 70% to 80% occurring only once. Sequencing used PBMCs. The source of these receptors is a man aged 40-49 years in good health and CMV-seronegative. The CDR3 runs from the conserved cysteine through the conserved F or W. The D gene is left open where the match is weak. Size values are once, few and many counts, or a class for expanded clones, and some rows have none.

.	TRBV29-1	TRBJ2-5	.	CSVTKETQYF	TGCAGCGTAACAAAAGAGACCCAGTACTTC
.	TRBV5-6	TRBJ1-2	.	CASSLVRGHYGYTF	TGTGCCAGCAGCTTGGTCAGGGGCCACTATGGCTACACCTTC
few	TRBV18	TRBJ1-4	.	CASSPHREKLFF	TGTGCCAGCTCACCGCACAGGGAAAAACTGTTTTTT
.	TRBV7-2	TRBJ2-3	.	CASSLYSRVMADTQYF	TGTGCCAGCAGCTTATATAGCAGGGTTATGGCAGATACGCAGTATTTT
.	TRBV4-3	TRBJ2-7	TRBD1	CASSQGPTGEYEQYF	TGCGCCAGCAGCCAGGGACCGACAGGGGAATACGAGCAGTACTTC
.	TRBV7-9	TRBJ2-1	.	CASSKDREQFF	TGTGCCAGCAGCAAAGACAGGGAGCAGTTCTTC
.	TRBV6-5	TRBJ2-5	TRBD1	CASSYSRSGGGETQYF	TGTGCCAGCAGTTACTCGAGGTCAGGGGGTGGAGAGACCCAGTACTTC
.	TRBV28	TRBJ1-6	TRBD1	CASSLGQGASNSPLHF	TGTGCCAGCAGTTTGGGACAGGGGGCGAGCAATTCACCCCTCCACTTT
.	TRBV9	TRBJ1-6	TRBD1	CASSPSPGQVYSPLHF	TGTGCCAGCAGCCCCTCCCCGGGACAGGTATATTCACCCCTCCACTTT
few	TRBV23-1	TRBJ2-5	TRBD2	CASSQSRTSGIFDRSLGVQETQYF	TGCGCCAGCAGTCAATCCAGGACTAGCGGGATTTTTGATCGGTCTCTAGGGGTACAAGAGACCCAGTACTTC
.	TRBV4-2	TRBJ1-1	TRBD1	CASSPPGNRGNTEAFF	TGTGCCAGCAGCCCCCCCGGGAACAGGGGTAACACTGAAGCTTTCTTT
.	TRBV29-1	TRBJ2-7	TRBD1	CSVGDRDFYYEQYF	TGCAGCGTTGGGGACAGGGACTTTTACTACGAGCAGTACTTC
.	TRBV28	TRBJ1-5	.	CASSSKHQPQHF	TGTGCCAGCAGCTCAAAGCATCAGCCCCAGCATTTT
.	TRBV10-3	TRBJ1-2	TRBD1	CAVQGGDRGPLPYGYTF	TGTGCCGTCCAGGGCGGGGACAGGGGCCCCCTTCCCTATGGCTACACCTTC
.	TRBV11-2	TRBJ2-3	TRBD1	CASSLGDRESDTQYF	TGTGCCAGCAGCTTAGGGGACAGGGAATCAGATACGCAGTATTTT
.	TRBV27	TRBJ2-1	TRBD2	CASSLKTSGTSYNEQFF	TGTGCCAGCAGTTTAAAGACTAGCGGGACCTCCTACAATGAGCAGTTCTTC